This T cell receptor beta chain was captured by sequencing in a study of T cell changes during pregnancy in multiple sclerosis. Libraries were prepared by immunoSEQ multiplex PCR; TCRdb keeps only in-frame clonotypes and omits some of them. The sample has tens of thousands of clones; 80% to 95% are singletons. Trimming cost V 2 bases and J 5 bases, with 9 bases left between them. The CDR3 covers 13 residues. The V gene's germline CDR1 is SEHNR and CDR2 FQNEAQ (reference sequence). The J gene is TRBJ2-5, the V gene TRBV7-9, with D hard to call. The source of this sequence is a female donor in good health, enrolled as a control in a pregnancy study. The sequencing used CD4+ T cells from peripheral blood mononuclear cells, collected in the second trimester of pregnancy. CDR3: CASSLNLGETQYF. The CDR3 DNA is TGTGCCAGCAGCTTAAACCTCGGGGAGACCCAGTACTTC.